The 24 T cell receptor beta chains reported below all come from one sample, sequenced in a study of T cell repertoires in cytomegalovirus infection. These TCRs' antigens remain unknown. TCRdb reprocessed the reads with MiXCR, giving one entry per CDR3 protein. The data contain about a million distinct CDR3 sequences, 31% of them seen just once; the ten biggest clones take up 13%. The sequences come from cultured CD8+ T cells from PBMCs, collected from culture after CMV antigen stimulation. Receptor source: a human donor in good health (CMV status not recorded). Some clones in this sample may be carry-over from other donors' samples.

The chain uses TRBV7-6 and TRBJ1-1, with 7 bases matching TRBD1. V shed 5 bases, J shed 2 bases, and the junction held 5 bases outside the gene matches. CDR1 and CDR2 (germline): SGHVS, FNYEAQ. This CDR3 comprises 14 residues. The CDR3 DNA reads as TGTGCCAGCAGCGCAGGGGGTGACAACACTGAAGCTTTCTTT. It codes for CASSAGGDNTEAFF.

This clonotype was seen only a few times. The chain is built from TRBV19 and TRBJ1-1; a possible D gene is TRBD1 (5 bases). CDR1 is LNHDA and CDR2 is SQIVND in the germline V gene (reference sequence). V lost 6 bases and J 1 base, leaving 12 bases between the germline ends. CDR3 length: 14 residues. The DNA of the CDR3 is TGTGCCAGTAGCCTACGGGGGGAGAACACTGAAGCTTTCTTT. It encodes CASSLRGENTEAFF.

The chain uses TRBV14 and TRBJ2-7; 9 positions agree with TRBD1. V dropped 6 bases and J dropped 3; count of bases not matched to a gene: 9. Germline loops: CDR1 SGHDN, CDR2 FVKESK. This CDR3 is built from 15 residues. DNA for the CDR3: TGTGCCAGCAGTCGGACAGGGGCCACAAACTACGAGCAGTACGTC. This encodes CASSRTGATNYEQYV.

This chain links TRBV5-4 with TRBJ1-2; no definite D call. This CDR3 contains 15 residues. V dropped 2 bases and J dropped 5 bases, with 16 bases sitting between them. The V gene's germline CDR1 is SGHNT and CDR2 YYREEE (reference sequence). CDR3 in DNA: TGTGCCAGCAGCTTTGCGGCCCAGGTTGGGTATGGCTACACCTTC. This gives the protein CASSFAAQVGYGYTF.

The chain is built from TRBV12-3 or TRBV12-4 and TRBJ2-1; no definite D call. The CDR3 spans 13 residues. Between the trimmed V and J ends, which lost 1 base and 7 bases, there was a span of 8 bases. CDR3 region: CASSLGSWNEQFF. CDR3 coding DNA: TGTGCCAGCAGTTTAGGTTCGTGGAATGAGCAGTTCTTC.

In this sample, this clonotype turned up a few times. V usage is TRBV4-1 and J usage is TRBJ1-2; 10 bases match TRBD1. From germline, CDR1 is MGHRA and CDR2 YSYEKL. The length of the CDR3 is 15 residues. With V trimmed by 1 base and J by 4 bases, 3 bases remained unmatched. The CDR3 DNA sequence: TGCGCCAGCAGCCAAGTGACAGGGGGCTCCTATGGCTACACCTTC. This codes for CASSQVTGGSYGYTF.

This clonotype was counted between two and nine times. V is TRBV28 and J is TRBJ1-1, with unresolved D. Trimming left V 1 base short and J 2 bases short, with 8 bases between. This CDR3 spans 14 amino acids. The germline V gene has CDR1 MDHEN and CDR2 SYDVKM. CDR3 protein: CASSLFGSNTEAFF. The DNA for the CDR3 is TGTGCCAGCAGTTTATTTGGCAGCAACACTGAAGCTTTCTTT.

The chain joins TRBV6-1 to TRBJ2-2, with D hard to call. Trimming took 2 bases from V and 3 from J, leaving 7 bases between them. The CDR3 has 14 amino acids. Germline V lookup: CDR1 MNHNS, CDR2 SASEGT. Written as DNA, the CDR3 is TGTGCCAGCAGTGAATACAGATACACCGGGGAGCTGTTTTTT. Residues: CASSEYRYTGELFF.

The chain combines TRBV12-3 or TRBV12-4 with TRBJ2-3; TRBD2 agrees at 7 bases. After removal of 6 bases from V and 0 bases from J, the junction contained 3 bases not matched to a gene. The CDR3 covers 14 residues. The CDR3, as DNA: TGTGCCAGCAGGGGGGGGTGGAGCACAGATACGCAGTATTTT. This sequence encodes CASRGGWSTDTQYF.

This clonotype turned up a few times. The rearrangement joins TRBV25-1 to TRBJ2-3; 7 positions agree with TRBD2. The CDR3 loop spans 15 amino acids. Germline assignment: CDR1 MGHDK and CDR2 SYGVNS. With 4 bases clipped from V and 0 bases from J, the junction kept 4 bases outside the gene matches. The chain's CDR3 is CASSALADSTDTQYF. CDR3 nucleotide sequence: TGTGCCAGCAGTGCTCTAGCGGATAGCACAGATACGCAGTATTTT.

V usage is TRBV6-1 and J usage is TRBJ2-7, with D unclear. V shed 0 bases and J shed 0 bases, with 6 bases lying between them. The germline gives CDR1 MNHNS, CDR2 SASEGT. The CDR3 extends over 14 amino acids. CDR3 nucleotides: TGTGCCAGCAGTGAAGCGATCCCCTCCTACGAGCAGTACTTC. Amino acids: CASSEAIPSYEQYF.

This clonotype was observed many times. The chain combines TRBV7-2 with TRBJ2-1, with TRBD1 as a possible D gene (6 bases). The CDR3 consists of 13 residues. The V end was cut by 3 bases, the J end by 5 bases, with 8 bases between. Germline CDR1 SGHTA, CDR2 FQGNSA. CDR3 in amino acids: CASSFYRDNEQFF. The CDR3 DNA sequence: TGTGCCAGCAGCTTTTACAGGGACAATGAGCAGTTCTTC.

The rearrangement links TRBV19 to TRBJ2-2, with no clear D. The CDR3 sequence is 14 residues long. Per germline, CDR1 LNHDA and CDR2 SQIVND (reference sequence). Trimming took off 5 bases at V and 6 bases at J, with 13 bases between the two ends. The CDR3 sequence: CASSAVLGPGELFF. The CDR3 DNA reads TGTGCCAGTAGTGCCGTACTGGGCCCCGGGGAGCTGTTTTTT. The full variable domain, with the rest looked up from reference TRBV19 and TRBJ2-2, is DGGITQSPKYLFRKEGQNVTLSCEQNLNHDAMYWYRQDPGQGLRLIYYSQIVNDFQKGDIAEGYSVSREKKESFPLTVTSAQKNPTAFYLCASSAVLGPGELFFGEGSRLTVL.

The table lists this clonotype with a few counts. The chain employs TRBV18 and TRBJ1-2; D not resolved. CDR3 length: 13 amino acids. Trimming took off 1 base at V and 6 bases at J, with 9 bases between the two ends. Germline V lookup: CDR1 KGHSH, CDR2 LQKENI. The CDR3 DNA reads TGTGCCAGCTCACCACAGGGTCTTGATGGCTACACCTTC. It codes for CASSPQGLDGYTF.

This clonotype was counted at least ten times. The V call is TRBV7-2, the J call TRBJ1-6; D not certain. The germline V gene encodes CDR1 SGHTA and CDR2 FQGNSA. This CDR3 is 15 amino acids long. Trimming removed 1 base at V and 9 bases at J, with 13 bases between. CDR3 bases: TGTGCCAGCAGCTTAGAGTACTGGGGAATTTCACCCCTCCACTTT. Amino acids: CASSLEYWGISPLHF.

The rearrangement uses TRBV20-1 and TRBJ2-1, with 11 bases identical to TRBD2. J gave up 8 bases and V 1 base, and 7 bases lay outside the gene matches. The germline CDR1 and CDR2 sequences are DFQATT and SNEGSKA (reference sequence). The CDR3 totals 15 residues. The CDR3 here is CSARGLAGGKYEQFF. The CDR3 nucleotides are TGCAGTGCTAGAGGCCTAGCGGGGGGTAAATATGAGCAGTTCTTC.

This sequence joins TRBV7-8 and TRBJ1-4, with D possibly being TRBD1 (5 bases). The CDR3 has 14 amino acids. The V and J ends lost 4 bases and 6 bases respectively, with 12 bases between them. CDR1 SGHVS and CDR2 FQNEAQ come from the germline V gene. The CDR3 here is CASSSAGTDEKLFF. CDR3 nucleotides: TGTGCCAGCAGCTCCGCGGGGACGGATGAAAAACTGTTTTTT.

The V and J genes are TRBV2 and TRBJ1-6, with unresolved D. This CDR3 region has 16 residues. Germline V lookup: CDR1 SNHLY, CDR2 FYNNEI. V shed 3 bases and J shed 3 bases, with 12 bases lying between them. CDR3 loop: CASSDGGSFYNSPLHF. CDR3 bases: TGTGCCAGCAGTGATGGAGGGTCCTTCTATAATTCACCCCTCCACTTT.

The chain employs TRBV7-6 and TRBJ2-7, with D tentatively TRBD2 (7 bases). This CDR3 is 13 amino acids long. CDR1 SGHVS and CDR2 FNYEAQ come from the germline V gene. V lost 5 bases, J lost 7 bases, and 15 bases lay in between. The CDR3 DNA sequence: TGTGCCAGCAGCGCAGGGGTCGGGAGGGAGCAGTACGTC. Translating it yields CASSAGVGREQYV.

V usage is TRBV6-6 and J usage is TRBJ2-5; the match to TRBD2 covers 15 bases. Germline CDR1 MNHNY, CDR2 SVGAGI (reference sequence). The CDR3 has 19 amino acids. Trimming removed 4 bases from V and 2 bases from J; junction bases left unmatched: 11. CDR3 nucleotide sequence: TGTGCCAGCAGTTGGTTCGGGACTAGCGGGGGGCGTCTGCAAGAGACCCAGTACTTC. Amino acid sequence: CASSWFGTSGGRLQETQYF.

DNA for the CDR3: TGTGCCACCAGTGCATCTGGGAGTATACAGTTCTTC. Translating it yields CATSASGSIQFF. The chain couples TRBV24-1 to TRBJ2-1; TRBD2 is a possible D gene (5 bases). CDR1 and CDR2 (germline): KGHDR, SFDVKD. This CDR3 is 12 amino acids long. V dropped 5 bases and J dropped 13 bases, with 14 bases sitting between them.

This chain uses TRBV6-2 or TRBV6-3 with TRBJ1-3, with no clear D. Trimming shortened V by 1 base and J by 1 base, and 5 bases separated the two germline ends. The CDR3 extends over 14 amino acids. Germline assignment: CDR1 MNHEY and CDR2 SVGEGT. CDR3 nucleotide sequence: TGTGCCAGCAGTTACTATCGATCTGGAAACACCATATATTTT. Its protein is CASSYYRSGNTIYF.

Worth noting for this clonotype: A read error may explain this, as a much larger clone is one base away. This chain links TRBV7-9 with TRBJ1-4; D perhaps matches TRBD1 (6 bases). CDR1 is SEHNR, CDR2 FQNEAQ, per germline (reference sequence). The CDR3 runs 15 residues. The DNA for the CDR3 is TGTGCCAACAGCCCAACACGGGGGGCGCATGAAAAACTGTTTTTT. As protein: CANSPTRGAHEKLFF.

This chain joins TRBV20-1 and TRBJ1-1; D might be TRBD1 (5 bases). The CDR3 totals 13 residues. The germline V gene encodes CDR1 DFQATT and CDR2 SNEGSKA (reference sequence). V was trimmed by 0 bases and J by 7 bases, leaving 12 bases between them. Here the CDR3 DNA reads TGCAGTGCTAGAGATCTTGGGGACGATGAAGCTTTCTTT. It specifies CSARDLGDDEAFF.